This T cell receptor (beta chain) was captured in a study of T-cell memory formation after mild COVID-19. Study-wide results and limits: Contracting CD4+ clones lay largely in CM and EM, with CD8+ ones residing in EMRA. Cross-reactive memory seemingly joined, as some responding clones were found in pre-infection memory.

Germline V lookup: CDR1 SGHTA, CDR2 FQGNSA. This CDR3 has 17 amino acids. The V and J ends lost 5 bases and 1 base, in that order; junction bases with no gene match: 6. TCRdb analysed the 5' RACE reads with MiXCR anew, one entry per CDR3 protein. The repertoire includes 290,000 or so distinct CDR3 sequences, 19% of them detected once, and over 20% sits in the top ten. Turning to this clonotype: Its antigen is still unknown.

V gene TRBV7-2 combines with J gene TRBJ2-2, with 11 bases fitting TRBD1. This clonotype was sampled from a man aged 18 to 30 who had mild COVID-19 (a few samples of this study predate the infection). Cell type and time point are not known. What was sequenced was PBMCs or a T cell subset sorted from them (not recorded which). The CDR3 spells CASSRPGQGVNTGELFF. The CDR3, as DNA: TGTGCCAGCAGCCGGCCGGGACAGGGGGTGAACACCGGGGAGCTGTTTTTT.